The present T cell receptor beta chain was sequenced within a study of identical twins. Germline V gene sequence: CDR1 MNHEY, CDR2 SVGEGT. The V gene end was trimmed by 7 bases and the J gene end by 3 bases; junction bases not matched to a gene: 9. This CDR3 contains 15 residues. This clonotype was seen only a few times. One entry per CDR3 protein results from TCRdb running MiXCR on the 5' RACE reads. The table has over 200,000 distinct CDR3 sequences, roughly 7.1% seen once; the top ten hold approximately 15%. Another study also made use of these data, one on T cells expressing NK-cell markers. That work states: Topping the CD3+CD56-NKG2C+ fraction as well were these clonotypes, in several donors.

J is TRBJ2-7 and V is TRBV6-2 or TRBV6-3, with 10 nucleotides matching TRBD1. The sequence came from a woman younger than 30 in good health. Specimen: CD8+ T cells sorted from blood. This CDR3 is CASTGTGATNYEQYF. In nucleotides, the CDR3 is TGTGCCAGCACTGGGACAGGGGCAACAAACTACGAGCAGTACTTC.